The rows below give T cell receptor beta chains drawn from one sample of a study of identical twins. TCRdb reprocessed the 5' RACE reads via MiXCR and lists one record per CDR3 protein. The sample holds about 570,000 distinct CDR3 sequences, around 9.6% seen once. The same data also contributed to another study, on yellow fever vaccine responses in identical twins.

Sequenced: PBMCs. These receptors all stem from a woman between 18 and 30 years old in good health. CDR3s include the opening cysteine and the closing phenylalanine or tryptophan. The order of the fields is D gene, clone size, V gene, J gene, CDR3 length, CDR3 protein, CDR3 DNA. The D gene is left open where the match is weak. Size is stated for part of the rows, as once, few or many counts, or as a class when the clone is expanded.

TRBD1	few	TRBV9	TRBJ2-2	14	CASSFTGAGGELFF	TGTGCCAGCAGCTTCACAGGGGCAGGCGGGGAGCTGTTTTTT
NA	many	TRBV4-3	TRBJ2-2	16	CASSQDRYSNTGELFF	TGCGCCAGCAGCCAAGATCGATACAGCAACACCGGGGAGCTGTTTTTT
NA	few	TRBV11-3	TRBJ2-6	14	CASSSRAGANVLTF	TGTGCCAGCAGCAGCCGGGCTGGGGCCAACGTCCTGACTTTC
NA	NA	TRBV7-9	TRBJ1-1	12	CASRTQGREAFF	TGTGCCAGCAGGACCCAGGGCCGGGAGGCTTTCTTT
TRBD1	NA	TRBV29-1	TRBJ2-7	13	CSVLGQAAYEQYF	TGCAGCGTTCTAGGACAGGCAGCCTACGAGCAGTACTTC
NA	NA	TRBV12-3/TRBV12-4	TRBJ2-2	14	CASSGHLNTGELFF	TGTGCCAGTTCGGGACACCTGAACACCGGGGAGCTGTTTTTT
NA	few	TRBV7-8	TRBJ2-1	14	CASSLPYGDNEQFF	TGTGCCAGCAGCTTACCTTACGGGGACAATGAGCAGTTCTTC
NA	many	TRBV5-1	TRBJ2-7	12	CASSLAGAEQYF	TGCGCCAGCAGCTTGGCAGGGGCCGAGCAGTACTTC
NA	few	TRBV20-1	TRBJ2-2	16	CSARGEGQAFTGELFF	TGCAGTGCTAGAGGGGAGGGACAGGCGTTCACCGGGGAGCTGTTTTTT
NA	NA	TRBV30	TRBJ2-2	15	CAWRGTPWNTGELFF	TGTGCCTGGAGGGGGACTCCTTGGAACACCGGGGAGCTGTTTTTT
TRBD1	few	TRBV6-4	TRBJ1-6	15	CASSPRTGEDSPLHF	TGTGCCAGCAGCCCCAGGACAGGGGAAGATTCACCCCTCCACTTT
NA	NA	TRBV7-2	TRBJ2-1	13	CASSIRTTTEQFF	TGTGCCAGCAGCATCCGGACTACGACTGAGCAGTTCTTC
NA	NA	TRBV12-3/TRBV12-4	TRBJ2-7	13	CASARGSPSEQYF	TGTGCCAGCGCCCGGGGGAGTCCAAGCGAGCAGTACTTC
TRBD2	many	TRBV12-3/TRBV12-4	TRBJ2-2	15	CASSFGGALTGELFF	TGTGCCAGCAGTTTCGGGGGGGCGCTCACCGGGGAGCTGTTTTTT
NA	many	TRBV7-9	TRBJ2-1	14	CASSLVGSHNEQFF	TGTGCCAGCAGCTTAGTTGGCAGCCACAATGAGCAGTTCTTC
NA	many	TRBV7-9	TRBJ2-1	14	CASSKLPRGSEQFF	TGTGCCAGCAGCAAGCTGCCGAGGGGCAGTGAGCAGTTCTTC
NA	NA	TRBV29-1	TRBJ2-5	14	CSVIHQRGGETQYF	TGCAGCGTTATCCATCAGAGAGGAGGGGAGACCCAGTACTTC
TRBD2	many	TRBV20-1	TRBJ2-3	13	CSALSGGADTQYF	TGCAGTGCTCTTAGCGGGGGTGCAGATACGCAGTATTTT
TRBD1	few	TRBV9	TRBJ2-5	14	CASSVVGGEETQYF	TGTGCCAGCAGCGTAGTAGGGGGCGAAGAGACCCAGTACTTC
TRBD2	many	TRBV27	TRBJ2-4	15	CASRLTSGGKNIQYF	TGTGCCAGCAGGCTGACTAGCGGGGGGAAAAACATTCAGTACTTC
TRBD1	many	TRBV12-3/TRBV12-4	TRBJ1-5	15	CASSLAGGRNQPQHF	TGTGCCAGCAGTTTAGCAGGGGGCCGGAATCAGCCCCAGCATTTT
TRBD1	NA	TRBV12-3/TRBV12-4	TRBJ1-2	14	CASRLAGTGDGYTF	TGTGCCAGCAGGCTAGCCGGGACAGGGGATGGCTACACCTTC
NA	NA	TRBV30	TRBJ2-1	13	CAWTVSSYNEQFF	TGTGCCTGGACCGTTAGCTCCTACAATGAGCAGTTCTTC
NA	many	TRBV2	TRBJ1-1	14	CASSPSPLNTEAFF	TGTGCCAGCAGCCCCAGCCCATTGAACACTGAAGCTTTCTTT
NA	few	TRBV9	TRBJ2-5	14	CASSVEGGIETQYF	TGTGCCAGCAGCGTAGAGGGGGGTATCGAGACCCAGTACTTC
NA	many	TRBV7-2	TRBJ1-2	13	CASSLAANYGYTF	TGTGCCAGCAGCTTAGCGGCAAACTATGGCTACACCTTC
NA	NA	TRBV20-1	TRBJ2-3	15	CSARPPGTSTDTQYF	TGCAGTGCTAGACCTCCCGGGACTAGCACAGATACGCAGTATTTT
NA	NA	TRBV11-2	TRBJ2-1	15	CASSLQLWDYNEQFF	TGTGCCAGCAGCTTACAGCTGTGGGACTACAATGAGCAGTTCTTC
TRBD1	few	TRBV4-1	TRBJ1-2	18	CASSQDPDRGSAFYGYTF	TGCGCCAGCAGCCAGGACCCGGACAGGGGGTCAGCTTTCTATGGCTACACCTTC
NA	NA	TRBV7-9	TRBJ2-5	16	CASSYADRTPGETQYF	TGTGCCAGCAGCTATGCGGACAGAACCCCAGGGGAGACCCAGTACTTC
NA	NA	TRBV15	TRBJ2-7	14	CATSPHRASYEQYF	TGTGCCACCAGCCCCCACAGGGCTAGCTACGAGCAGTACTTC
TRBD1	NA	TRBV20-1	TRBJ2-1	15	CSARPLTGTYNEQFF	TGCAGTGCTAGACCACTGACAGGGACCTACAATGAGCAGTTCTTC
NA	NA	TRBV15	TRBJ2-7	18	CATSRSRLGTFQSYEQYF	TGTGCCACCAGCAGATCTCGCCTCGGGACCTTTCAATCCTACGAGCAGTACTTC